What follows describes a single TCR beta chain. The CDR3 loop spans 11 amino acids. Germline V gene lookup returns CDR1 SQVTM and CDR2 ANQGSEA. The V segment lost 5 bases and the J segment 8 bases; nucleotides outside the gene matches: 5. The data are from a study of CD8 T cells in Susac syndrome. TCR beta from blood CD8+ and CD4+ T cells was sequenced. The multiple sclerosis controls comprised treatment-naive patients whose relapsing-remitting disease was stable or active. Reverse transcription of roughly 0.5 to 1 ug RNA was performed with random hexamers. Amplification of TCR beta CDR3 across 54 Vbeta and 13 Jbeta was performed with immunoSEQ multiplex PCR. MiXCR, applied by TCRdb to the immunoSEQ multiplex PCR reads, yields one record per CDR3 protein. The repertoire consists of roughly 140,000 distinct CDR3 sequences, with roughly 94% occurring once and the leading ten covering 0.2% to 0.25%.

Sequencing used CD8+ T cells from PBMCs. The chain links TRBV29-1 to TRBJ1-1; 7 positions match TRBD1. This TCR was sampled from a human donor with multiple sclerosis. The CDR3 coding sequence is TGCAGCGTTAAACAGGGGAGAGAAGCTTTCTTT. Translating it yields CSVKQGREAFF.